Below, 17 T cell receptor beta chains from the same sample are listed, as sequenced in a study of metastatic and nonmetastatic thyroid tumors (TCRdb year 2020). Receptor amplification or capture employed PCR. The data were produced on an Illumina HiSeq 4000. TCRdb reprocessed the public reads (quality trimming at Q25 with fastp, clone calling with MiXCR) and kept in-frame beta chains. The sample yields 20,000 or so clones; 36% were counted once. Jointly, the top ten make up 22% of the sample. Before undergoing thyroid surgery, none of the patients had been given any kind of treatment. The sequenced sample consisted of blood. The origin of the receptors is a male donor with papillary thyroid cancer or a benign thyroid nodule (not recorded which). Some clones in this sample may be carry-over from other donors' samples.

This clone is medium-sized (0.01 to 0.1%). The genes are TRBV29-1 and TRBJ2-7, with TRBD2 identical over 9 bases. The germline V gene has CDR1 SQVTM and CDR2 ANQGSEA. The CDR3 loop spans 14 amino acids. V dropped 6 bases and J dropped 1; count of bases not matched to a gene: 7. CDR3 residues: CSVLSGRGSYEQYF. Written as DNA, the CDR3 is TGCAGCGTACTTAGCGGGAGAGGTTCCTACGAGCAGTACTTC.

Judged by abundance, this clone is medium-sized (0.01 to 0.1%). The chain joins TRBV20-1 to TRBJ1-5; D is unresolved. From germline, CDR1 is DFQATT and CDR2 SNEGSKA (reference sequence). The CDR3 length is 14 residues. Between the trimmed V and J ends, which lost 0 bases and 1 base, there was a span of 7 bases. The CDR3 DNA sequence: TGCAGTGCTAGAGAGGGTTTAAGCAATCAGCCCCAGCATTTT. Translation gives CSAREGLSNQPQHF.

This clone was seen only a few times. The chain employs TRBV28 and TRBJ1-4; D remains unclear. Per the germline V gene, CDR1 is MDHEN and CDR2 is SYDVKM. The CDR3 loop spans 13 amino acids. The V end was cut by 3 bases, the J end by 7 bases, with 9 bases between. The CDR3 protein is CASSFLSAEKLFF. DNA of the CDR3: TGTGCCAGCAGTTTCTTGTCAGCTGAAAAACTGTTTTTT.

This clone was observed many times. The V call is TRBV27, the J call TRBJ1-5; D ambiguous. Germline CDR1 reads MNHEY; CDR2 reads SMNVEV (reference sequence). The CDR3 runs to 12 residues. The ends were cut back, 6 bases at V and 4 bases at J, with 7 bases in the middle. The CDR3 region has the DNA TGTGCCAGCAGCGAAGCGAATCAGCCCCAGCATTTT. It is translated as CASSEANQPQHF.

This clone turned up a few times. The V gene is TRBV30, the J gene TRBJ2-2; 10 nucleotides align to TRBD1. This CDR3 is built from 15 residues. Germline assignment: CDR1 GTSNPN and CDR2 SVGIG (reference sequence). Trimming took 4 bases from V and 5 from J; bases not matched to a gene: 7. CDR3 region: CAWMTGGLLTGELFF. Here the CDR3 DNA reads TGTGCCTGGATGACAGGGGGCCTGTTAACCGGGGAGCTGTTTTTT.

This clone was detected a few times. This chain links TRBV12-3 or TRBV12-4 with TRBJ2-3; D not resolved. CDR3 length: 13 residues. The V gene lost 2 bases and the J gene lost 5 bases, with 8 bases spanning the gap. The CDR3 reads CASSLRALDTQYF. Here the CDR3 DNA reads TGTGCCAGCAGTTTAAGGGCCTTAGATACGCAGTATTTT.

The gene calls are TRBV19 and TRBJ1-1; D gene uncertain. CDR1 is LNHDA and CDR2 is SQIVND in the germline V gene (reference sequence). The V end was cut by 8 bases, the J end by 0 bases, with 16 bases between. This CDR3 spans 15 amino acids. Here the CDR3 DNA reads TGTGCCAGTCTCCACCTGGGGTCGGTGAACACTGAAGCTTTCTTT. Translation: CASLHLGSVNTEAFF.

The count of this clone is one. CDR3 residues: CASSPLWGPSYEQYF. CDR3 nucleotide sequence: TGTGCCAGCAGCCCCCTCTGGGGGCCCTCCTACGAGCAGTACTTC. The chain employs TRBV7-2 and TRBJ2-7, with TRBD1 as a possible D gene (6 bases). Deletions cut 5 bases from V and 0 bases from J, with 14 bases between. The CDR3 length is 15 residues. From germline, CDR1 is SGHTA and CDR2 FQGNSA.

This clone appeared a single time. V usage is TRBV18 and J usage is TRBJ1-5; D may be TRBD1 (5 bases). V was shortened by 3 bases and J by 3 bases, with 12 bases between the two germline ends. Per the germline V gene, CDR1 is KGHSH and CDR2 is LQKENI. The CDR3 spans 15 residues. CDR3 protein: CASSPGGEYNQPQHF. CDR3 nucleotide sequence: TGTGCCAGCTCACCCGGGGGGGAGTACAATCAGCCCCAGCATTTT.

This clone rates as medium-sized. The rearrangement links TRBV20-1 to TRBJ2-6; weak D call: TRBD1 (6 bases). Germline values: CDR1 DFQATT, CDR2 SNEGSKA (reference sequence). The CDR3 runs 17 residues. The V gene lost 4 bases and the J gene lost 0 bases, with 16 bases spanning the gap. This CDR3 is CSAIDTGRYSGANVLTF. In DNA, the CDR3 is TGCAGTGCTATTGATACAGGGCGGTACTCTGGGGCCAACGTCCTGACTTTC.

This clone is medium-sized. The gene calls are TRBV6-1 and TRBJ1-1; D not certain. Germline CDR1 and CDR2: MNHNS and SASEGT. The V end lost 1 base, the J end lost 6 bases, and 15 bases lay between the germline ends. This CDR3 comprises 15 residues. The CDR3 DNA is TGTGCCAGCAGTGAAGTTGGGATGGCGGTCTCTGAAGCTTTCTTT. This translates into CASSEVGMAVSEAFF.

The sample holds a few counts of this clone. The rearrangement links TRBV6-1 to TRBJ2-1; 8 nucleotides agree with TRBD1. The ends lost 0 bases at V and 4 bases at J; junction bases unmatched: 5. Per germline, CDR1 MNHNS and CDR2 SASEGT. The CDR3 runs to 16 residues. The CDR3 coding sequence is TGTGCCAGCAGTGAAGCGACAGGGGCAAGGTACAATGAGCAGTTCTTC. It codes for CASSEATGARYNEQFF.

The chain couples TRBV4-2 to TRBJ2-7; 12 positions match TRBD1. V gave up 4 bases and J gave up 7 bases; unmatched junction bases: 11. Germline V gene lookup returns CDR1 LGHNA and CDR2 YNFKEQ. The length of the CDR3 is 16 residues. CDR3 residues: CASSLSEGQGAGEQYF. CDR3 nucleotides: TGTGCCAGCAGCCTTTCGGAGGGACAGGGGGCAGGGGAGCAGTACTTC.

The rearrangement joins TRBV7-3 to TRBJ2-1, with D maybe TRBD1 (5 bases). V was cut by 1 base and J by 4 bases, with 17 bases left in between. The germline V gene has CDR1 SGHTA and CDR2 FQGTGA. The CDR3 loop spans 17 amino acids. The CDR3 bases are TGTGCCAGCAGCTTAAGGATAAGCTTGGGGCTATACAATGAGCAGTTCTTC. It is translated as CASSLRISLGLYNEQFF.

This clone showed up just once. V usage is TRBV20-1 and J usage is TRBJ1-2; D is perhaps TRBD1 (6 bases). Trimming removed 2 bases at V and 4 bases at J, with 26 bases between. CDR3 length: 18 amino acids. CDR1 and CDR2 (germline): DFQATT, SNEGSKA (reference sequence). DNA of the CDR3: TGCAGTGCTAGAACAATCCCCCTACGTGGGGGCGAAATCTATGGCTACACCTTC. It is translated as CSARTIPLRGGEIYGYTF.

By sample share, this clone is medium-sized. The chain employs TRBV6-1 and TRBJ2-5; D assignment may be TRBD1 or TRBD2 (5 bases each). The CDR3 runs to 11 residues. CDR1 and CDR2 (germline): MNHNS, SASEGT. V was shortened by 6 bases and J by 5 bases, with 7 bases between the two germline ends. CDR3 protein: CASSWGETQYF. DNA for the CDR3: TGTGCCAGCAGCTGGGGGGAGACCCAGTACTTC.

This chain connects TRBV6-1 to TRBJ2-1; D is unresolved. Trimming took off 9 bases at V and 8 bases at J, with 20 bases between the two ends. The CDR3 has 14 amino acids. Germline lookup yields CDR1 MNHNS and CDR2 SASEGT. The DNA for the CDR3 is TGTGCCAGTAGGGTCTTGTCGCCTTTCGATGAGCAGTTCTTC. This translates into CASRVLSPFDEQFF.